The rows below give T cell receptor beta chains drawn from one sample of a study of blood T cell repertoires in COVID-19. Only in-frame clones appear in the TCRdb table, and some are missing; sequencing was by immunoSEQ multiplex PCR. The sample includes 390,000 or so clones, under 85% of them seen just once. Sequencing input: PBMCs or T cells enriched from blood (not recorded which). These receptors were obtained from a woman aged 50 to 65 who had recovered from COVID-19. Both conserved end residues are part of each CDR3. The D gene is left open where the match is weak. Not every row has a clone size; where given, it reads once, few, many or a size class.

v_gene	abundance	d_gene	j_gene	CDR3aa	CDR3nt
TRBV30	.	TRBD1	TRBJ2-3	CAWSVRGQGFRTDTQYF	TGTGCCTGGAGTGTACGGGGACAGGGATTTCGCACAGATACGCAGTATTTT
TRBV18	.	.	TRBJ1-1	CASSTNPQDTEAFF	TGTGCCAGCTCAACAAACCCCCAGGACACTGAAGCTTTCTTT
TRBV5-1	.	TRBD1	TRBJ1-1	CASSQTGQGVAFF	TGCGCCAGCAGCCAAACAGGACAGGGGGTAGCTTTCTTT
TRBV13	.	.	TRBJ1-4	CASSLTTLSEKLFF	TGTGCCAGCAGCTTGACAACACTTAGTGAAAAACTGTTTTTT
TRBV9	once	.	TRBJ1-1	CASSVQGENTEAFF	TGTGCCAGCAGCGTTCAGGGCGAGAACACTGAAGCTTTCTTT
TRBV6-5	.	.	TRBJ1-2	CASRGGIGYTF	TGTGCCAGCAGGGGAGGGATTGGCTACACCTTC
TRBV30	.	TRBD1	TRBJ1-4	CASISGTGGGKLFF	TGTGCCTCCATTTCCGGGACAGGGGGGGGAAAACTGTTTTTT
TRBV30	.	.	TRBJ1-2	CAWRAPGRVSGYTF	TGTGCCTGGAGGGCCCCCGGCAGGGTGTCTGGCTACACCTTC
TRBV2	few	TRBD1	TRBJ1-1	CASRDDRGGFF	TGTGCCAGCAGAGATGACAGGGGGGGCTTCTTT
TRBV19	few	TRBD2	TRBJ2-2	CASSTSGGNTGELFF	TGTGCCAGTAGTACAAGCGGGGGGAACACCGGGGAGCTGTTTTTT
TRBV6-2/TRBV6-3	.	.	TRBJ2-7	CASSLRGGRNEQYF	TGTGCCAGCAGTTTGCGAGGGGGAAGGAACGAGCAGTACTTC
TRBV5-1	.	TRBD2	TRBJ2-2	CASSLGGSWTGGPAGELFF	TGCGCCAGCAGCCTTGGAGGGTCGTGGACGGGAGGCCCTGCCGGGGAGCTGTTTTTT
TRBV9	.	TRBD1	TRBJ1-2	CASSQGGGGYGYTF	TGTGCCAGCAGCCAAGGAGGGGGCGGCTATGGCTACACCTTC
TRBV7-9	.	.	TRBJ2-7	CASSSVRDLVYYEQYF	TGTGCCAGCAGCTCCGTCCGGGACTTGGTTTACTACGAGCAGTACTTC